This TCR beta chain was observed in a study of blood T cell repertoires in COVID-19. The overall study: The samples span acute and convalescent COVID-19 from the United States, Italy and Spain. Sources were T cells, B-cell-depleted T cells, or PBMCs; the material itself was cDNA or gDNA.

Per the germline V gene, CDR1 is ENHRY and CDR2 is SYGVKD. V was pared by 0 bases and J by 3 bases, with 4 bases of the junction left unmatched. This CDR3 has 15 amino acids. Authors' processing steps: Researchers report that nucleated cell counts were estimated from reference gene primer amplification. The data were produced by immunoSEQ multiplex PCR, yet TCRdb's version contains in-frame clones alone and is incomplete. The DNA was the basis for D and trimming; V, J and clone size are from that table. The data show around 50,000 clones, around four fifths seen once. The material sequenced was peripheral blood. The chain employs TRBV10-3 and TRBJ2-7, with TRBD1 matching 8 bases. This clonotype was sampled from a human donor in a cohort sampled during active COVID-19. This CDR3 is CAISESGGQGYEQYF. CDR3 coding DNA: TGTGCCATCAGTGAGTCAGGCGGACAGGGCTACGAGCAGTACTTC.